The 23 T cell receptor beta chains in this list originate from one sample, sequenced in a study of OX40 agonist ivuxolimab in advanced cancers. Here immunoSEQ multiplex PCR was the method, and the copy in TCRdb shows in-frame clones only, minus some. The sample shows approximately 64,000 clones, around 90% of them seen only once. The sample in question was CD4+ or CD8+ T cells sorted from blood, obtained in a trial of the OX40 agonist ivuxolimab. The receptors were gathered from an adult with an advanced solid tumor such as melanoma, head and neck, liver or kidney cancer.

The V and J genes are TRBV4-2 and TRBJ1-2, with TRBD1 identical over 12 bases. The CDR3 runs to 18 residues. V shed 4 bases, J shed 4 bases, and the junction held 13 bases outside the gene matches. The germline V gene encodes CDR1 LGHNA and CDR2 YNFKEQ. The CDR3 nucleotides read TGTGCCAGCAGCCGAGCCGGGACAGGGGGCCGTTACGGCTATGGCTACACCTTC. Translating it yields CASSRAGTGGRYGYGYTF.

The rearrangement joins TRBV5-1 to TRBJ1-4; 9 bases match TRBD1. This CDR3 has 16 residues. Trimming at V came to 1 base and at J to 4 bases, leaving 5 bases not matched to a gene. Germline loops: CDR1 SGHRS, CDR2 YFSETQ. DNA of the CDR3: TGCGCCAGCAGCTTGCCTTCGACAGGGGGTAATGAAAAACTGTTTTTT. Amino acid sequence: CASSLPSTGGNEKLFF.

The rearrangement uses TRBV7-8 and TRBJ1-3, with 8 positions matching TRBD1. Germline trimming cut 5 bases from V and 0 bases from J; bases unmatched to any gene: 9. This CDR3 contains 17 residues. Per the germline V gene, CDR1 is SGHVS and CDR2 is FQNEAQ. CDR3 DNA: TGTGCCAGCAGCCCATTCAGGGGGCAGAGCTCTGGAAACACCATATATTTT. Its translation is CASSPFRGQSSGNTIYF.

V and J are TRBV4-1 and TRBJ1-2; the D gene is possibly TRBD1 (6 bases). The CDR3 extends over 16 amino acids. Germline CDR1 reads MGHRA; CDR2 reads YSYEKL. Trimming took 0 bases from V and 7 from J, leaving 18 bases between them. CDR3 DNA sequence: TGCGCCAGCAGCCAAGATCAAAACAGGGCGATTCGTGGCTACACCTTC. Encoded protein: CASSQDQNRAIRGYTF.

The J gene is TRBJ2-1, the V gene TRBV7-9; unclear D gene. Trimming pared 0 bases from V and 6 bases from J, leaving 12 bases between. The CDR3 runs to 15 residues. Germline V lookup: CDR1 SEHNR, CDR2 FQNEAQ (reference sequence). In nucleotides, the CDR3 is TGTGCCAGCAGCTTAGCCTCCCCCCGGCTCAATGAGCAGTTCTTC. As protein: CASSLASPRLNEQFF. Full variable domain (rest looked up from reference TRBV7-9 and TRBJ2-1): DTGVSQNPRHKITKRGQNVTFRCDPISEHNRLYWYRQTLGQGPEFLTYFQNEAQLEKSRLLSDRFSAERPKGSFSTLEIQRTEQGDSAMYLCASSLASPRLNEQFFGPGTRLTVL.

The gene calls are TRBV28 and TRBJ1-1, with a possible D match to TRBD1 (6 bases). Germline V gene sequence: CDR1 MDHEN, CDR2 SYDVKM. With 1 base removed from V and 10 bases from J, the gap between germline ends came to 10 bases. The CDR3 is 12 residues long. The CDR3 DNA sequence: TGTGCCAGCAGTTTATCAGACAGGTTAGCTTTCTTT. It codes for CASSLSDRLAFF.

The chain links TRBV2 to TRBJ2-1, with 9 bases fitting TRBD1. Per the germline V gene, CDR1 is SNHLY and CDR2 is FYNNEI. CDR3 length: 15 residues. J gave up 4 bases and V 6 bases, and 7 bases lay outside the gene matches. CDR3 nucleotides: TGTGCCAGCAGGGCCGGGACAGGGATTTACAATGAGCAGTTCTTC. Translated, it gives CASRAGTGIYNEQFF.

V usage is TRBV7-9 and J usage is TRBJ1-2; D unresolved. Germline values: CDR1 SEHNR, CDR2 FQNEAQ (reference sequence). With 2 bases removed from V and 2 bases from J, the gap between germline ends came to 15 bases. This CDR3 is built from 16 residues. DNA of the CDR3: TGTGCCAGCAGCTTATCAGCAAACCTTAAAAACTATGGCTACACCTTC. It translates to CASSLSANLKNYGYTF.

The chain combines TRBV20-1 with TRBJ2-1; D gene uncertain. This CDR3 comprises 10 residues. The ends were cut back, 7 bases at V and 2 bases at J, with 3 bases in the middle. CDR1 and CDR2 from the germline V gene are DFQATT and SNEGSKA (reference sequence). CDR3 coding DNA: TGCAGTGTGCCCTACAATGAGCAGTTCTTC. It yields the protein CSVPYNEQFF.

This clone was seen once. This chain uses TRBV19 with TRBJ2-1; 15 bases map to TRBD2. The germline V gene has CDR1 LNHDA and CDR2 SQIVND (reference sequence). After removal of 6 bases from V and 13 bases from J, the junction contained 13 bases not matched to a gene. CDR3 length equals 16 residues. The CDR3 protein is CASRSSRGLAGGRQFF. The DNA for the CDR3 is TGTGCCAGTAGAAGTTCTAGGGGACTAGCGGGAGGCAGACAGTTCTTC.

V usage is TRBV19 and J usage is TRBJ1-1; no clear D gene. Trimming stripped 4 bases from V and 1 base from J, with 13 bases between. Germline CDR1 is LNHDA and CDR2 is SQIVND (reference sequence). There are 15 residues in the CDR3. The CDR3 DNA follows: TGTGCCAGTAGTAAGGGCCCGTATGGGAACACTGAAGCTTTCTTT. Translated: CASSKGPYGNTEAFF.

The chain couples TRBV2 to TRBJ2-2; 13 bases match TRBD2. CDR1 and CDR2 from the germline V gene are SNHLY and FYNNEI. The ends lost 7 bases at V and 6 bases at J; junction bases unmatched: 5. This CDR3 has 15 residues. The CDR3 here is CASTPGLAGAGELFF. The CDR3 DNA reads TGTGCCAGCACCCCTGGACTAGCGGGAGCCGGGGAGCTGTTTTTT.

The rearrangement uses TRBV2 and TRBJ1-4; 9 bases fit TRBD1. Per the germline V gene, CDR1 is SNHLY and CDR2 is FYNNEI. V dropped 4 bases and J dropped 4; count of bases not matched to a gene: 1. CDR3 size: 14 residues. The CDR3 region is CASSGTGVNEKLFF. The DNA of the CDR3 is TGTGCCAGCAGTGGGACAGGGGTTAATGAAAAACTGTTTTTT. Looking up the rest from reference TRBV2 and TRBJ1-4 gives the full variable domain: EPEVTQTPSHQVTQMGQEVILRCVPISNHLYFYWYRQILGQKVEFLVSFYNNEISEKSEIFDDQFSVERPDGSNFTLKIRSTKLEDSAMYFCASSGTGVNEKLFFGSGTQLSVL.

V and J are TRBV25-1 and TRBJ2-1; D is perhaps TRBD2 (6 bases). V was clipped by 7 bases and J by 5 bases, with 18 bases between them. This CDR3 has 15 amino acids. Germline V gene data show CDR1 as MGHDK and CDR2 as SYGVNS. The CDR3, as DNA: TGTGCCAGCATTCCGCCCCGGGGGATGAACAATGAGCAGTTCTTC. Protein: CASIPPRGMNNEQFF. Full variable domain (outside the CDR3, taken from reference TRBV25-1 and TRBJ2-1): EADIYQTPRYLVIGTGKKITLECSQTMGHDKMYWYQQDPGMELHLIHYSYGVNSTEKGDLSSESTVSRIRTEHFPLTLESARPSHTSQYLCASIPPRGMNNEQFFGPGTRLTVL.

This chain uses TRBV10-3 with TRBJ1-1, with no clear D. The CDR3 is 15 residues long. Trimming took off 2 bases at V and 4 bases at J, with 14 bases between the two ends. Germline CDR1 is ENHRY and CDR2 is SYGVKD. CDR3 in DNA: TGTGCCATCAGTGAGACAGACCGAGGCGGCACTGAAGCTTTCTTT. Translating it yields CAISETDRGGTEAFF.

This clone has a single count. This chain connects TRBV6-1 to TRBJ1-1, with no clear D. The germline V and J ends were trimmed by 0 bases and 2 bases, with 7 bases remaining between them. The germline V gene encodes CDR1 MNHNS and CDR2 SASEGT. The CDR3 covers 14 residues. CDR3 residues: CASSEATTNTEAFF. CDR3 DNA: TGTGCCAGCAGTGAAGCTACGACAAACACTGAAGCTTTCTTT.

Only one count was recorded for this clone. This chain connects TRBV7-2 to TRBJ2-1; no definite D call. V lost 3 bases and J 5 bases, leaving 8 bases between the germline ends. The CDR3 has 13 amino acids. Germline lookup yields CDR1 SGHTA and CDR2 FQGNSA. This chain's CDR3 is CASSFTVNNEQFF. CDR3 nucleotide sequence: TGTGCCAGCAGCTTCACGGTGAACAATGAGCAGTTCTTC.

V usage is TRBV7-6 and J usage is TRBJ2-3, with TRBD2 as a possible D gene (7 bases). The CDR3 runs to 14 residues. V lost 5 bases and J lost 5, with 14 bases in between. Germline loops: CDR1 SGHVS, CDR2 FNYEAQ. CDR3 DNA: TGTGCCAGCAGCCAGGGGCCGGGGGGAGATACGCAGTATTTT. Translation: CASSQGPGGDTQYF.

A word on this clone: A junction boundary mismatches the germline segment, possibly from a read error. Other DNA sequences in this specimen translate into the identical CDR3. The rearrangement joins TRBV28 to TRBJ1-3; D is perhaps TRBD1 (5 bases). There are 15 residues in the CDR3. Germline V gene sequence: CDR1 MDHEN, CDR2 SYDVKM. This CDR3 reads CASSPAGLGGNTIYF. The DNA for the CDR3 is TGCGCCAGCAGTCCAGCAGGGTTGGGTGGAAACACCATATATTTT.

This chain uses TRBV18 with TRBJ1-5; D not certain. Germline CDR1 reads KGHSH; CDR2 reads LQKENI. With 3 bases removed from V and 2 bases from J, the gap between germline ends came to 11 bases. The CDR3 extends over 15 amino acids. The CDR3 loop reads CASSPDWGGNQPQHF. As DNA, the CDR3 is TGTGCCAGCTCACCGGACTGGGGAGGCAATCAGCCCCAGCATTTT.

The rearrangement joins TRBV2 to TRBJ2-1; 15 bases match TRBD2. V lost 5 bases and J lost 9; bases outside the gene matches: 2. Germline-derived CDR1 and CDR2 are SNHLY and FYNNEI. The CDR3 covers 14 residues. CDR3 in DNA: TGTGCCAGCAGTCGGACTAGCGGGAGGGGTGAGCAGTTCTTC. This encodes CASSRTSGRGEQFF.

The chain joins TRBV5-5 to TRBJ2-5, with 10 bases lining up with TRBD1. The germline V gene encodes CDR1 SGHKS and CDR2 YYEKEE (reference sequence). This CDR3 has 14 amino acids. The trim removed 4 bases at V and 6 bases at J, leaving 6 bases unmatched. The CDR3 coding sequence is TGTGCCAGCAGCGAGACAGGGGGCTCGAAGACCCAGTACTTC. This encodes CASSETGGSKTQYF. The whole variable domain, remainder taken from reference TRBV5-5 and TRBJ2-5, is DAGVTQSPTHLIKTRGQQVTLRCSPISGHKSVSWYQQVLGQGPQFIFQYYEKEERGRGNFPDRFSARQFPNYSSELNVNALLLGDSALYLCASSETGGSKTQYFGPGTRLLVL.

The chain carries TRBV7-6 and TRBJ1-4; D remains ambiguous. CDR3 length: 15 amino acids. Trimming pared 5 bases from V and 5 bases from J, leaving 15 bases between. CDR1 SGHVS and CDR2 FNYEAQ come from the germline V gene. For the CDR3, the DNA is TGTGCCAGCAGCCCCGACGGTAACCAGAATGAAAAACTGTTTTTT. Its translation: CASSPDGNQNEKLFF.